A single sample is the source of the 22 T cell receptor beta chains below, sequenced in a study of graft-versus-host responses after intestinal transplantation. Repertoires were generated with immunoSEQ multiplex PCR, while TCRdb's copy carries only in-frame clones and drops some. The data hold some 25,000 clones, with about 39% observed a single time. Sequences were derived from alloreactive CD4+ T cells from a mixed lymphocyte reaction culture, sampled before intestinal transplant. Subset reported: CFSE-low proliferating T cells sorted from approximately six-day pre-transplant mixed lymphocyte reaction (GvH or HvG direction). The receptors were gathered from a human patient who received an intestinal transplant.

The chain uses TRBV6-1 and TRBJ2-3; 10 bases fit TRBD2. Trimming removed 4 bases from V and 8 bases from J; junction bases left unmatched: 9. Per the germline V gene, CDR1 is MNHNS and CDR2 is SASEGT. The CDR3 is 15 residues long. CDR3 protein: CASSARTSGPRTQYF. The CDR3 coding sequence is TGTGCCAGCAGTGCCAGGACTAGCGGTCCACGTACGCAGTATTTT.

This clone is medium-sized within its sample. This chain connects TRBV10-3 to TRBJ2-7, with D maybe TRBD2 (5 bases). The germline V gene encodes CDR1 ENHRY and CDR2 SYGVKD. This CDR3 spans 13 amino acids. The V end lost 4 bases, the J end lost 1 base, and 8 bases lay between the germline ends. For the CDR3, the DNA is TGTGCCATCAGTGCTACTAGTTCCTACGAGCAGTACTTC. Its translation: CAISATSSYEQYF.

The rearrangement joins TRBV4-3 to TRBJ2-7; no reliable D call. CDR3 size: 13 residues. Germline V gene lookup returns CDR1 LGHNA and CDR2 YSLEER. V lost 1 base to trimming and J lost 2 bases, with 6 bases between them. CDR3 nucleotide sequence: TGCGCCAGCAGCCAAGGCCGGGCCTACGAGCAGTACTTC. It is translated as CASSQGRAYEQYF.

V is TRBV10-3 and J is TRBJ1-2; D is unresolved. The CDR3 runs 15 residues. V lost 2 bases, J lost 3 bases, and 13 bases lay in between. In germline, CDR1 is ENHRY, CDR2 SYGVKD. The CDR3 DNA is TGTGCCATCAGTGAGAGTTATATAACGGACTATGGCTACACCTTC. Encoded protein: CAISESYITDYGYTF.

This chain joins TRBV6-5 and TRBJ2-1, with D possibly being TRBD2 (6 bases). The germline gives CDR1 MNHEY, CDR2 SVGAGI. The V end lost 0 bases, the J end lost 12 bases, and 21 bases lay between the germline ends. This CDR3 spans 16 amino acids. CDR3 residues: CASSYSNPWIGLPQFF. DNA for the CDR3: TGTGCCAGCAGTTACTCAAACCCGTGGATCGGACTACCGCAGTTCTTC.

The chain is built from TRBV5-1 and TRBJ2-2; D unclear. The germline V and J ends were trimmed by 1 base and 0 bases, with 10 bases remaining between them. The length of the CDR3 is 16 residues. Germline V gene lookup returns CDR1 SGHRS and CDR2 YFSETQ. The DNA of the CDR3 is TGCGCCAGCAGCTTGCTTTCCGGTGCGAACACCGGGGAGCTGTTTTTT. Translation: CASSLLSGANTGELFF.

This clone was detected only a few times. This chain links TRBV7-6 with TRBJ2-1, with TRBD2 identical over 11 bases. The CDR3 loop spans 16 amino acids. The J segment lost 5 bases and the V segment lost 3 bases, leaving 6 bases of the junction unmatched. Germline CDR1 and CDR2: SGHVS and FNYEAQ. The CDR3: CASSFFATSGDNEQFF. Here the CDR3 DNA reads TGTGCCAGCAGCTTTTTCGCGACTAGCGGGGACAATGAGCAGTTCTTC.

This clone was seen more than once but under ten times. The chain has TRBV30 and TRBJ2-1, with TRBD2 matching 12 bases. The V segment lost 6 bases and the J segment 12 bases; nucleotides outside the gene matches: 15. CDR3 size: 15 residues. Germline CDR1 reads GTSNPN; CDR2 reads SVGIG (reference sequence). CDR3 DNA: TGTGCCTGTTCCCTGAGACTAGCGGGAGTTAGCGTGCAGTTCTTC. It yields the protein CACSLRLAGVSVQFF.

This chain uses TRBV5-1 with TRBJ2-1; 9 bases agree with TRBD2. The CDR3 loop spans 15 amino acids. Germline V gene data show CDR1 as SGHRS and CDR2 as YFSETQ. The V segment lost 0 bases and the J segment 7 bases; nucleotides outside the gene matches: 5. The CDR3 DNA follows: TGCGCCAGCAGCTTGGTCCTAGCGGGGCCAAATGAGCAGTTCTTC. Encoded protein: CASSLVLAGPNEQFF. The full variable domain, in which reference TRBV5-1 and TRBJ2-1 provide the parts outside the CDR3, is KAGVTQTPRYLIKTRGQQVTLSCSPISGHRSVSWYQQTPGQGLQFLFEYFSETQRNKGNFPGRFSGRQFSNSRSEMNVSTLELGDSALYLCASSLVLAGPNEQFFGPGTRLTVL.

The rearrangement joins TRBV7-2 to TRBJ2-1, with 12 bases identical to TRBD2. The germline V gene encodes CDR1 SGHTA and CDR2 FQGNSA. The CDR3 spans 18 residues. Losses at the gene ends were 3 bases for V and 0 bases for J; bases not matched to a gene: 6. CDR3 residues: CASSFLAGGPNSYNEQFF. DNA of the CDR3: TGTGCCAGCAGCTTTCTAGCGGGAGGGCCTAACTCCTACAATGAGCAGTTCTTC.

For the CDR3, the DNA is TGTGCCACCGAGTCGGGACAGGGGGTGAGGGATGGCAATCAGCCCCAGCATTTT. Translated: CATESGQGVRDGNQPQHF. The chain recombines TRBV28 with TRBJ1-5, with 11 bases lining up with TRBD1. The V gene end was trimmed by 10 bases and the J gene end by 2 bases; junction bases not matched to a gene: 16. This CDR3 spans 18 amino acids. Germline CDR1 is MDHEN and CDR2 is SYDVKM.

This clone is labeled medium-sized (0.01 to 0.1%). The chain combines TRBV7-9 with TRBJ2-7; 7 bases are shared with TRBD1. The CDR3 is 14 amino acids. Germline loops: CDR1 SEHNR, CDR2 FQNEAQ (reference sequence). The V and J ends lost 3 bases and 0 bases, in that order; junction bases with no gene match: 2. CDR3 DNA: TGTGCCAGCAGCTTCGGACAGGCCTCCTACGAGCAGTACTTC. Its protein is CASSFGQASYEQYF.

This sequence joins TRBV6-1 and TRBJ2-5; 15 positions match TRBD2. This CDR3 region has 18 residues. CDR1 MNHNS and CDR2 SASEGT come from the germline V gene. Germline trimming cut 2 bases from V and 5 bases from J; bases unmatched to any gene: 9. The DNA of the CDR3 is TGTGCCAGCAGTGAAACGTTTAGGGGGACTAGCGGGGGGGAGACCCAGTACTTC. It yields the protein CASSETFRGTSGGETQYF.

V and J are TRBV7-9 and TRBJ2-3, with 14 bases aligning to TRBD2. Germline trimming cut 3 bases from V and 2 bases from J; bases unmatched to any gene: 10. This CDR3 comprises 19 residues. Germline lookup yields CDR1 SEHNR and CDR2 FQNEAQ (reference sequence). Here the CDR3 reads CASSFRRGTSGRFTDTQYF. For the CDR3, the DNA is TGTGCCAGCAGCTTTCGACGGGGGACTAGCGGGAGATTCACAGATACGCAGTATTTT.

The rearrangement uses TRBV6-5 and TRBJ1-6; TRBD1 matches 7 bases. Germline-derived CDR1 and CDR2 are MNHEY and SVGAGI. The CDR3 length is 14 residues. V shed 2 bases and J 8 bases; nucleotides not matched to a gene: 3. This CDR3 is CASSYGTVYSPLHF. The CDR3 nucleotides are TGTGCCAGCAGTTACGGGACAGTCTATTCACCCCTCCACTTT.

This clone appeared a few times. V and J are TRBV5-6 and TRBJ1-1; D might be TRBD1 (5 bases). V gave up 3 bases and J gave up 3 bases, with 12 bases separating them. Germline V gives CDR1 SGHDT, CDR2 YYEEEE. The CDR3 spans 14 residues. In DNA form, the CDR3 reads TGTGCCAGCAGCTGGGGGGTGGGGGACACTGAAGCTTTCTTT. Protein product: CASSWGVGDTEAFF.

This clone has a handful of counts. J is TRBJ2-3 and V is TRBV15, with D possibly being TRBD1 (5 bases). The CDR3 runs to 12 residues. Trimming shortened V by 2 bases and J by 5 bases, and 5 bases separated the two germline ends. The germline gives CDR1 LNHNV, CDR2 YYDKDF (reference sequence). The CDR3 region has the DNA TGTGCCACCAGCAGACAGGGAGATACGCAGTATTTT. Amino acids: CATSRQGDTQYF.

This clone was found a few times. CDR3 protein: CASNTLLGTAHGYTF. DNA for the CDR3: TGTGCCAGCAACACCCTCCTCGGGACAGCTCATGGCTACACCTTC. This chain connects TRBV6-5 to TRBJ1-2; TRBD1 agrees at 7 bases. The CDR3 length is 15 residues. V was pared by 7 bases and J by 6 bases, with 14 bases of the junction left unmatched. From germline, CDR1 is MNHEY and CDR2 SVGAGI.

The chain joins TRBV14 to TRBJ2-1; possible D gene TRBD2, 5 bases. Germline assignment: CDR1 SGHDN and CDR2 FVKESK. Trimming stripped 1 base from V and 11 bases from J, with 6 bases between. CDR3 length: 11 residues. The CDR3 coding sequence is TGTGCCAGCAGCCAAGGCGGGCAGCAGTTCTTC. It is translated as CASSQGGQQFF.

This clone occurred once. V usage is TRBV9 and J usage is TRBJ2-3, with TRBD1 matching 9 bases. The ends lost 3 bases at V and 5 bases at J; junction bases unmatched: 10. The CDR3 length is 16 residues. Germline lookup yields CDR1 SGDLS and CDR2 YYNGEE. The CDR3 DNA is TGTGCCAGCAGCGCCAACTACAGGGGGCACAGAGATACGCAGTATTTT. It translates to CASSANYRGHRDTQYF.

The gene calls are TRBV7-9 and TRBJ2-3; D not resolved. The V end lost 5 bases, the J end lost 0 bases, and 6 bases lay between the germline ends. Germline loops: CDR1 SEHNR, CDR2 FQNEAQ (reference sequence). There are 13 residues in the CDR3. DNA for the CDR3: TGTGCCAGCAGCCCCCCTAGCACAGATACGCAGTATTTT. Its translation is CASSPPSTDTQYF.

This clone showed up just a few times. The chain joins TRBV2 to TRBJ1-2; perhaps TRBD1 as D (6 bases). The CDR3 loop spans 13 amino acids. Trimming left V 11 bases short and J 10 bases short, with 23 bases between. CDR1 SNHLY and CDR2 FYNNEI come from the germline V gene. The CDR3 spells CAASIQGQSPYTF. The CDR3 DNA sequence: TGTGCCGCCAGCATACAGGGTCAATCGCCCTACACCTTC.